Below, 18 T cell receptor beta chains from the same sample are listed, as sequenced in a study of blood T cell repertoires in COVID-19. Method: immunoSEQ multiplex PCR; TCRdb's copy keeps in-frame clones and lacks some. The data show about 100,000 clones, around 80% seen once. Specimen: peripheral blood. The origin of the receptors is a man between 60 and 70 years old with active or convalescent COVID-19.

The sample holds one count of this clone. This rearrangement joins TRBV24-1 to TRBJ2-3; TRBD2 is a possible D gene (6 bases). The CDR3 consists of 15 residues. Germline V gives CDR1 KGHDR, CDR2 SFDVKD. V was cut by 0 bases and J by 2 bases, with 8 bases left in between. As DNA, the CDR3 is TGTGCCACCAGTGATTTGGCGGGGTTCACAGATACGCAGTATTTT. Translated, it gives CATSDLAGFTDTQYF.

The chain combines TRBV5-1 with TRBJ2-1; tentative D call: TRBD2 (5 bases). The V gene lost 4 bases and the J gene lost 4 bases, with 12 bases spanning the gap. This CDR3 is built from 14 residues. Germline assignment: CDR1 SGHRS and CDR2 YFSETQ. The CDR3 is CASSPSLAYNEQFF. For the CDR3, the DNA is TGCGCCAGCAGCCCCTCTCTAGCTTACAATGAGCAGTTCTTC.

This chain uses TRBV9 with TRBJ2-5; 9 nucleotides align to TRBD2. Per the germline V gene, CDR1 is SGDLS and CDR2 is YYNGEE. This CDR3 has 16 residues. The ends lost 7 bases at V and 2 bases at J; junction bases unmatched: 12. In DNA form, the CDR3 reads TGTGCCAGCTCATTGGCGGGAGGGCCGGGACAAGAGACCCAGTACTTC. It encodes CASSLAGGPGQETQYF.

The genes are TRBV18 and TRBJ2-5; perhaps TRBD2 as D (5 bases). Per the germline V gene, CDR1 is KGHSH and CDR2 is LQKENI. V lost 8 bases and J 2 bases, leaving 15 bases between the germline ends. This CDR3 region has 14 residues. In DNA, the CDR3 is TGTGCCAGCCGGCCCCGAGGAGGTCAAGAGACCCAGTACTTC. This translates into CASRPRGGQETQYF.

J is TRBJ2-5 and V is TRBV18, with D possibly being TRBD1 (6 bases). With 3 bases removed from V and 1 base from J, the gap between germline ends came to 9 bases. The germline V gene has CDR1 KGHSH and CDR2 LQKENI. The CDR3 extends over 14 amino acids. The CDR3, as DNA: TGTGCCAGCTCACCTCCGACAGGCCAAGAGACCCAGTACTTC. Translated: CASSPPTGQETQYF.

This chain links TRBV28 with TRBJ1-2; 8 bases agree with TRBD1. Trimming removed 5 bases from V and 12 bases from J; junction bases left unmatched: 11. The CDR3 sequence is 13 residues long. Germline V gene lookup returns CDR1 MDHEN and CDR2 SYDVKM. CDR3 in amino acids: CASSLDRGRGNTF. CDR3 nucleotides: TGTGCCAGCAGTCTAGACAGGGGTCGGGGAAACACCTTC.

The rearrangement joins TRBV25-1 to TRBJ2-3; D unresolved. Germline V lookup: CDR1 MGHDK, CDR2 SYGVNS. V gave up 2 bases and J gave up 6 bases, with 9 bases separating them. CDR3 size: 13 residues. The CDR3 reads CASSEGLRDTQYF. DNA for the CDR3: TGTGCCAGCAGTGAAGGGTTGAGGGATACGCAGTATTTT.

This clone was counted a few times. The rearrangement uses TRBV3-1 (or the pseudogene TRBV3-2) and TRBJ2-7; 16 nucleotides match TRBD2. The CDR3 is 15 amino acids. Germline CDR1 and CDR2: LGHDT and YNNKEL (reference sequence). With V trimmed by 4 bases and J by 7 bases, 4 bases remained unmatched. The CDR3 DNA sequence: TGTGCCAGCAGCCGCGGGACTAGCGGGAGGGAGGAGCAGTACTTC. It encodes CASSRGTSGREEQYF.

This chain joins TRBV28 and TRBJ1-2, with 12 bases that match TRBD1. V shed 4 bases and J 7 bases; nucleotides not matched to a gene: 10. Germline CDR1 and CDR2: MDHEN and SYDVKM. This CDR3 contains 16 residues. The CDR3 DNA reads TGTGCCAGCAGTTCCGGGACAGGGGGCTCTAGTGGTGGCTACACCTTC. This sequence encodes CASSSGTGGSSGGYTF.

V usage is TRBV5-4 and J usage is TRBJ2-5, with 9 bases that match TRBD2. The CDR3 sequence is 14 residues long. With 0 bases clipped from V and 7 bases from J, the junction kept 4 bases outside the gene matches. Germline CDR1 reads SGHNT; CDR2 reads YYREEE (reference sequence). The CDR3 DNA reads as TGTGCCAGCAGCTTGGAGCTTAGCGGGAGGACCCAGTACTTC. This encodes CASSLELSGRTQYF.

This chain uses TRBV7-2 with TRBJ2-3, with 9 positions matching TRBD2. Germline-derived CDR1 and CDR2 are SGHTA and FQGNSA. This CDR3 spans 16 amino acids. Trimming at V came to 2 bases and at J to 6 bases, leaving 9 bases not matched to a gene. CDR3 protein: CASSLNPSGIPDTQYF. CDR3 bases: TGTGCCAGCAGCTTAAACCCTAGCGGGATCCCCGATACGCAGTATTTT.

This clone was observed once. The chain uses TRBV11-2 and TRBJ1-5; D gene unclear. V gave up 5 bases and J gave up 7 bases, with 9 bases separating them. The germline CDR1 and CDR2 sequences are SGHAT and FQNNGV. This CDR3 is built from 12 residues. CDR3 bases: TGTGCCAGCAGCCATGGGCCGCAGCCCCAGCATTTT. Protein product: CASSHGPQPQHF.

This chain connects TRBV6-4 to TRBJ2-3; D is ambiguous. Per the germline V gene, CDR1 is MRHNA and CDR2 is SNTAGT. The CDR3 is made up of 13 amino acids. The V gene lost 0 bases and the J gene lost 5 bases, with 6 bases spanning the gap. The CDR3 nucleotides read TGTGCCAGCAGTGACTCGATCGGAGATACGCAGTATTTT. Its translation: CASSDSIGDTQYF.

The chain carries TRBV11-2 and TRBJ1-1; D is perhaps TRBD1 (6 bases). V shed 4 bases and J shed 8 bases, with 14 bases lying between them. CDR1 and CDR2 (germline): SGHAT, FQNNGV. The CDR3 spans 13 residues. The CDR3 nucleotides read TGTGCCAGCAGCTCCAAAGGGGGGGGAGAAGCTTTCTTT. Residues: CASSSKGGGEAFF.

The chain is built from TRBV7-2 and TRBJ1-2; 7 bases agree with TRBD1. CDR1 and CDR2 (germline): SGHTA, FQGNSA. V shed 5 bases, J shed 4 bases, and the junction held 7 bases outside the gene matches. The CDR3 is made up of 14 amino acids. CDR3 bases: TGTGCCAGCAGCGCCAACACAGGGGTCTATGGCTACACCTTC. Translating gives CASSANTGVYGYTF.

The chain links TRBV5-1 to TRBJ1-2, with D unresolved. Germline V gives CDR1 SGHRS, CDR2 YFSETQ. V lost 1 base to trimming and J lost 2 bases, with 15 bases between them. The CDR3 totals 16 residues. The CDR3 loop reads CASSLSGDGSNYGYTF. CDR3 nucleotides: TGCGCCAGCAGCTTGAGCGGTGACGGAAGCAACTATGGCTACACCTTC.

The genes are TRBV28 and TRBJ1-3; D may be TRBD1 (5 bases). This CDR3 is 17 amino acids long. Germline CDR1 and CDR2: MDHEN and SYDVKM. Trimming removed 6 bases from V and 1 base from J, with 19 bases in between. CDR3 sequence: CASRTGPRVLSGNTIYF. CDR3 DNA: TGTGCCAGCAGAACAGGACCCCGGGTTCTATCTGGAAACACCATATATTTT.

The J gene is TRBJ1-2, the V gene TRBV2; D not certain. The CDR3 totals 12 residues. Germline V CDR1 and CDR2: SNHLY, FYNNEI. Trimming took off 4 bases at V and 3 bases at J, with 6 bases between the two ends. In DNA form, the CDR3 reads TGTGCCAGCAGTGGGCAAGACTATGGCTACACCTTC. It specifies CASSGQDYGYTF.